A single sample gave rise to the 9 T cell receptor beta chains below, sequenced in a study of T cells after yellow fever vaccination. TCRdb itself ran the 5' RACE reads through MiXCR, one entry per CDR3 protein. This repertoire shows fewer than 350,000 distinct CDR3 sequences, around 4% found once; its top ten account for about 20%. The specimen was PBMCs, collected on the day of the yellow fever booster vaccination. The source is a man younger than 35 who received the YFV17D yellow fever vaccine.

This clonotype was detected many times. Written as DNA, the CDR3 is TGTGCCAGCAGCGGGACGGGAAATGAGCAGTTCTTC. Its translation is CASSGTGNEQFF. The rearrangement uses TRBV7-8 and TRBJ2-1; the D gene could be TRBD1 or TRBD2 (5 bases each). The V gene lost 5 bases and the J gene lost 7 bases, with 9 bases spanning the gap. This CDR3 is built from 12 residues. CDR1 and CDR2 from the germline V gene are SGHVS and FQNEAQ.

This clonotype was observed many times. The V gene is TRBV4-3, the J gene TRBJ2-1, with D maybe TRBD2 (6 bases). Trimming cost V 0 bases and J 6 bases, with 21 bases left between them. Germline V lookup: CDR1 LGHNA, CDR2 YSLEER. The CDR3 consists of 18 residues. This CDR3 reads CASSQESIWDLGGNEQFF. The CDR3 bases are TGCGCCAGCAGCCAAGAATCGATCTGGGACTTGGGGGGCAATGAGCAGTTCTTC.

In nucleotides, the CDR3 is TGCGCCAGCAGCTTGGGCAACCGGGACTCCCAGGGATATGGCTACACCTTC. Its protein product is CASSLGNRDSQGYGYTF. V gene TRBV5-1 combines with J gene TRBJ1-2, with D maybe TRBD1 (5 bases). Trimming left V 0 bases short and J 5 bases short, with 20 bases between. This CDR3 contains 17 residues. The germline V gene encodes CDR1 SGHRS and CDR2 YFSETQ.

There are a few counts of this clonotype. This chain links TRBV11-1 with TRBJ2-7; D is perhaps TRBD1 or TRBD2 (7 bases each). CDR1 is SGHAT and CDR2 is FQDESV in the germline V gene (reference sequence). CDR3 length: 15 residues. V was pared by 5 bases and J by 6 bases, with 20 bases between. CDR3 sequence: CASSREGAIGGEQYF. CDR3 bases: TGTGCCAGCAGCAGGGAGGGGGCGATAGGTGGCGAGCAGTACTTC.

The sample holds many counts of this clonotype. J is TRBJ1-4 and V is TRBV7-2; D may be TRBD1 (5 bases). From germline, CDR1 is SGHTA and CDR2 FQGNSA. The V end lost 1 base, the J end lost 3 bases, and 12 bases lay between the germline ends. The CDR3 is 16 amino acids. CDR3 nucleotides: TGTGCCAGCAGCTTAGTGCACGTGGGGGCTAATGAAAAACTGTTTTTT. This sequence encodes CASSLVHVGANEKLFF.

This clonotype came up many times. The J gene is TRBJ1-2, the V gene TRBV4-3; D remains unclear. The germline V gene has CDR1 LGHNA and CDR2 YSLEER. V was cut by 3 bases and J by 4 bases, with 15 bases left in between. CDR3 length: 15 amino acids. The CDR3 spells CASSQRTGNIYGYTF. In nucleotides, the CDR3 is TGCGCCAGCAGCCAGAGAACGGGGAACATCTATGGCTACACCTTC.

This clonotype was recorded many times. The V and J genes are TRBV12-3 or TRBV12-4 and TRBJ2-7; a possible D gene is TRBD2 (6 bases). The CDR3 is made up of 14 amino acids. Trimming stripped 2 bases from V and 4 bases from J, with 12 bases between. The CDR3 DNA sequence: TGTGCCAGCAGTTTACTCCCCGGGGGTTACGAGCAGTACTTC. Protein sequence: CASSLLPGGYEQYF.

This clonotype was counted between two and nine times. The CDR3 region is CATRIGRTGELFF. CDR3 bases: TGTGCCACCAGGATTGGACGGACCGGGGAGCTGTTTTTT. The genes are TRBV24-1 and TRBJ2-2; no reliable D call. The germline V and J ends were trimmed by 7 bases and 5 bases, with 10 bases remaining between them. The CDR3 spans 13 residues. The germline V gene has CDR1 KGHDR and CDR2 SFDVKD.

The chain links TRBV6-1 to TRBJ1-4, with D tentatively TRBD1 (6 bases). The germline V gene has CDR1 MNHNS and CDR2 SASEGT. Trimming cost V 5 bases and J 7 bases, with 11 bases left between them. The length of the CDR3 is 13 residues. CDR3 amino acids: CASSPQGTEKLFF. CDR3 nucleotides: TGTGCCAGCAGTCCACAGGGTACTGAAAAACTGTTTTTT.